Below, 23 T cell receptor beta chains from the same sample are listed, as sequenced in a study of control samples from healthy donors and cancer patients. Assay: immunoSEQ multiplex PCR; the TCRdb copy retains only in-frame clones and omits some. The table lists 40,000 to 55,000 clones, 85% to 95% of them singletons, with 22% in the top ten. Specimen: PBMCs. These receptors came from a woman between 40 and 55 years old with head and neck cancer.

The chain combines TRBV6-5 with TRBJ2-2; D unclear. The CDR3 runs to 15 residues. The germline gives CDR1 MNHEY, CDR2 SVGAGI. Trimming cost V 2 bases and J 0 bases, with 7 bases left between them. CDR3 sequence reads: CASSYLRPNTGELFF. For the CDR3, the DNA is TGTGCCAGCAGTTACCTACGACCGAACACCGGGGAGCTGTTTTTT.

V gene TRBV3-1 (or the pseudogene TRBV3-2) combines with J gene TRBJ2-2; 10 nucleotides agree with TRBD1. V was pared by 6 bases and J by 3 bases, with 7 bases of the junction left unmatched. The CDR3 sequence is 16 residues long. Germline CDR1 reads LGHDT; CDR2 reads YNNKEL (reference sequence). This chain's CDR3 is CASRFTGTGDTGELFF. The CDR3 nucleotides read TGTGCCAGCAGGTTTACCGGGACAGGGGACACCGGGGAGCTGTTTTTT.

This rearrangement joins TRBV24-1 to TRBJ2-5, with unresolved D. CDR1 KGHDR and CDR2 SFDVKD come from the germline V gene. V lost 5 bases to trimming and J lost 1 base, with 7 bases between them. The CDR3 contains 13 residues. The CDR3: CATSGVGQETQYF. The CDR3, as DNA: TGTGCCACCAGTGGAGTGGGCCAAGAGACCCAGTACTTC.

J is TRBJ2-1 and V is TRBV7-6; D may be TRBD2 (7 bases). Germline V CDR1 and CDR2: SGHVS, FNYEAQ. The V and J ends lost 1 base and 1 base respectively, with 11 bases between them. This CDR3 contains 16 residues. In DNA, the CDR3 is TGTGCCAGCAGCTTAGGAGGGGGGGCATCCTACAATGAGCAGTTCTTC. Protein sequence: CASSLGGGASYNEQFF.

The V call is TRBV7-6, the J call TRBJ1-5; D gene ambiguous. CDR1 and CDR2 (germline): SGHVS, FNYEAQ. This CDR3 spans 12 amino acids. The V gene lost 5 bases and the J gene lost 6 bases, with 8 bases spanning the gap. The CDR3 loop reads CASSGPSQPQHF. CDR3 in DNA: TGTGCCAGCAGCGGACCCTCTCAGCCCCAGCATTTT.

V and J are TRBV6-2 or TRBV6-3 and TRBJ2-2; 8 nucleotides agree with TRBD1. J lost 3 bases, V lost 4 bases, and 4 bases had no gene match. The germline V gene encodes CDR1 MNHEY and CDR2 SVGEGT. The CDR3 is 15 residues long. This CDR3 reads CASSWTGRHTGELFF. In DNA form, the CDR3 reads TGTGCCAGCAGTTGGACAGGGAGGCACACCGGGGAGCTGTTTTTT.

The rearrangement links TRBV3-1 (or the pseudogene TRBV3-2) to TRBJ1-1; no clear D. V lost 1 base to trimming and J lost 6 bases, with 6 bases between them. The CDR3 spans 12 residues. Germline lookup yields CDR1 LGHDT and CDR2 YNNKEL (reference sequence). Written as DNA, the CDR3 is TGTGCCAGCAGCCAAGCGGCGGCTGAAGCTTTCTTT. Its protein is CASSQAAAEAFF.

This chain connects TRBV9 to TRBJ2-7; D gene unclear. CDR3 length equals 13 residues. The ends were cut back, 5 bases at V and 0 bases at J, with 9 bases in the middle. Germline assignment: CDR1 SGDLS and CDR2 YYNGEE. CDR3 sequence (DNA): TGTGCCAGCAGAGGAGAGGACTCCTACGAGCAGTACTTC. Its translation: CASRGEDSYEQYF.

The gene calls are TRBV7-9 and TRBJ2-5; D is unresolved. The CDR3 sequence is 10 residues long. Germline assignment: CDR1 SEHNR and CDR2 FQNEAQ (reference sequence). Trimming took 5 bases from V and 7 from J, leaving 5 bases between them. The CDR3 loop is CASSPGTQYF. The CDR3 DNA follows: TGTGCCAGCAGCCCTGGGACCCAGTACTTC.

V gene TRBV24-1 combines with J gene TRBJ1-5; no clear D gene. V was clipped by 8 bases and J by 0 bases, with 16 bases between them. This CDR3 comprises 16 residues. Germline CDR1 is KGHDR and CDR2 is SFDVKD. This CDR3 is CATNQTSTDSNQPQHF. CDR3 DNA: TGTGCCACCAACCAAACCAGTACAGATAGCAATCAGCCCCAGCATTTT.

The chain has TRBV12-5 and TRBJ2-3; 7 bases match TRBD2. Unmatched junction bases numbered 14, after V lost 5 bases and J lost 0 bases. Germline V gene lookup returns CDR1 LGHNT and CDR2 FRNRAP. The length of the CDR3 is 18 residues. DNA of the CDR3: TGTGCTAGTGGTCTGACCCCTCAGGGACTACTGAGCACAGATACGCAGTATTTT. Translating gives CASGLTPQGLLSTDTQYF.

CDR3 sequence reads: CASRRTGTNLMNTEAFF. CDR3 sequence (DNA): TGTGCCAGCAGACGGACCGGGACAAACTTGATGAACACTGAAGCTTTCTTT. The chain recombines TRBV14 with TRBJ1-1, with D possibly being TRBD1 (6 bases). Germline V gene data show CDR1 as SGHDN and CDR2 as FVKESK. This CDR3 has 17 residues. V dropped 6 bases and J dropped 0 bases, with 20 bases sitting between them.

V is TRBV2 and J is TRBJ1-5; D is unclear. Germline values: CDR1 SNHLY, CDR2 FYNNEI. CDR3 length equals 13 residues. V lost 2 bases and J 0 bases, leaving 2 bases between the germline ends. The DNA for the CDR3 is TGTGCCAGCAGTGAATTTAGCAATCAGCCCCAGCATTTT. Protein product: CASSEFSNQPQHF.

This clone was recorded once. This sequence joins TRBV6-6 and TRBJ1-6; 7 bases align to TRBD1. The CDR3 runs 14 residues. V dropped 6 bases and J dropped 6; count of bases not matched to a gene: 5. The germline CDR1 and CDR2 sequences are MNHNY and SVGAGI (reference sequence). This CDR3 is CASSGTEFNSPLHF. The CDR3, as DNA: TGTGCCAGCAGCGGGACAGAATTTAATTCACCCCTCCACTTT.

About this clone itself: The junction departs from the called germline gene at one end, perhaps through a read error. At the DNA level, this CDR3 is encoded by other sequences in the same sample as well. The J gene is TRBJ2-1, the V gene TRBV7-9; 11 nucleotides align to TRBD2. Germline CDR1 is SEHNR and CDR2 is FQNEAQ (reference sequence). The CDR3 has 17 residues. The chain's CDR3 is CASSLLQASGRIHEQFF. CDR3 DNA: TGCGCCAGCAGCTTACTTCAGGCTAGCGGGAGGATCCATGAGCAGTTCTTC.

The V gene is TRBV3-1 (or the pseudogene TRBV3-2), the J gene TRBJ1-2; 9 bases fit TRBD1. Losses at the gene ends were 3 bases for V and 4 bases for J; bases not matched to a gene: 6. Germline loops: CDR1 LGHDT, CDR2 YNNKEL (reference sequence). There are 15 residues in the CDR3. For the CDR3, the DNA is TGTGCCAGCAGCCAGACAGGGGGAGTCGGCTATGGCTACACCTTC. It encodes CASSQTGGVGYGYTF.

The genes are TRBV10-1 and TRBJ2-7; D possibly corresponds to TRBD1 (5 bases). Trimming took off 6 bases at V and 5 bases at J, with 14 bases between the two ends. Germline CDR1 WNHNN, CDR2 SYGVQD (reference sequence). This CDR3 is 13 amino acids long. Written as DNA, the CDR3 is TGCGCCAGCAGGGGCGTAAGGGGCCACGAGCAGTACTTC. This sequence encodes CASRGVRGHEQYF.

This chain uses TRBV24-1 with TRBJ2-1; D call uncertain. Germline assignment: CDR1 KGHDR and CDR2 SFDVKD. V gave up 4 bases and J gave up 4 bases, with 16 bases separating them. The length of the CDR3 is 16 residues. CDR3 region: CATSDRTLTPYNEQFF. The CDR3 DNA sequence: TGTGCCACCAGTGACCGGACCCTTACTCCGTACAATGAGCAGTTCTTC.

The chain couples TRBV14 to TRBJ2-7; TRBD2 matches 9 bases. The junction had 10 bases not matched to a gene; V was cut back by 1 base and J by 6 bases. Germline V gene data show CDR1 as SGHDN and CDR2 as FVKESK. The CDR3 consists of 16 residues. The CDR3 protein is CASSQGLAGRGGEQYF. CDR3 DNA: TGTGCCAGCAGCCAAGGGCTAGCGGGGCGCGGGGGCGAGCAGTACTTC.

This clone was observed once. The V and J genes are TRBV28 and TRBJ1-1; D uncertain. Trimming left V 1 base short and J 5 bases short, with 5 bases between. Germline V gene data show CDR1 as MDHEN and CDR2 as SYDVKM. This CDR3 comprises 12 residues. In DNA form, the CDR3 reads TGTGCCAGCAGTTTATCAGATACTGAAGCTTTCTTT. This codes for CASSLSDTEAFF. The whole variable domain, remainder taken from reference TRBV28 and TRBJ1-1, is DVKVTQSSRYLVKRTGEKVFLECVQDMDHENMFWYRQDPGLGLRLIYFSYDVKMKEKGDIPEGYSVSREKKERFSLILESASTNQTSMYLCASSLSDTEAFFGQGTRLTVV.

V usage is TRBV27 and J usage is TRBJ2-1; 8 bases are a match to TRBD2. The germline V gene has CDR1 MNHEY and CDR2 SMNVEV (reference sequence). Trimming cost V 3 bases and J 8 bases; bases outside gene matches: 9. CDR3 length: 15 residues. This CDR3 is CASSFAAGAPYEQFF. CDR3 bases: TGTGCCAGCAGTTTTGCAGCGGGGGCCCCCTATGAGCAGTTCTTC.

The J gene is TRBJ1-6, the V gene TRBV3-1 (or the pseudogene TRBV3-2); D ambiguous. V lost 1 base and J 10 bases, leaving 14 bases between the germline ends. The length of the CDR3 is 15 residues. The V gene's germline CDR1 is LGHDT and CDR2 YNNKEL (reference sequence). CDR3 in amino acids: CASSQVVQLRSPLHF. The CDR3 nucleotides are TGTGCCAGCAGCCAAGTCGTACAGCTCCGCTCACCCCTCCACTTT.

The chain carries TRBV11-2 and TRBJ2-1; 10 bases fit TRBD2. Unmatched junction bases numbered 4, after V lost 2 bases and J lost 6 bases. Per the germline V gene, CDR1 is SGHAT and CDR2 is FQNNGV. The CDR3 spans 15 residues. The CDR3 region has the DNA TGTGCCAGCAGCTTACTAGCGGGAGTCGGCAATGAGCAGTTCTTC. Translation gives CASSLLAGVGNEQFF. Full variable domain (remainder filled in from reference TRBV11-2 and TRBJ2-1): EAGVAQSPRYKIIEKRQSVAFWCNPISGHATLYWYQQILGQGPKLLIQFQNNGVVDDSQLPKDRFSAERLKGVDSTLKIQPAKLEDSAVYLCASSLLAGVGNEQFFGPGTRLTVL.